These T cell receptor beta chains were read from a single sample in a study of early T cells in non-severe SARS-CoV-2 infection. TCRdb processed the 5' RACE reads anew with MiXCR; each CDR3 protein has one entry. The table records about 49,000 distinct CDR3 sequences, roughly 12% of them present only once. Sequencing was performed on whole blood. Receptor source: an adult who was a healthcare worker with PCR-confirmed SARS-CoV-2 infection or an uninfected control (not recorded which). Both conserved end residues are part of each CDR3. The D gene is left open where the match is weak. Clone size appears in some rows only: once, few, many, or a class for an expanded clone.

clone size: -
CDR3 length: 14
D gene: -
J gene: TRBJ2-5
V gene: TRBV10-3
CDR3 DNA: TGTGCCATCAGTGAGTCGGCAGGGGCTAGGACCCAGTACTTC
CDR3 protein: CAISESAGARTQYF

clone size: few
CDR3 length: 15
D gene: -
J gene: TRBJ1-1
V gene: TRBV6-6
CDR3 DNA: TGTGCCAGCAGCCCTAGGACGCCTATGAACACTGAAGCTTTCTTT
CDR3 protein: CASSPRTPMNTEAFF

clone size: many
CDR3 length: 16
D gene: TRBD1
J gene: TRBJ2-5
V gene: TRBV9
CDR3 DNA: TGTGCCAGCAGCGTAGGGCTGGGACAGGGAAGAGAGACCCAGTACTTC
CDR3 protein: CASSVGLGQGRETQYF

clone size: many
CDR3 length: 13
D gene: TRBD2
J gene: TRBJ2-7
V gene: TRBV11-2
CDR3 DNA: TGTGCCAGCAGCTTAGTGCGGGGGTACGAGCAGTACTTC
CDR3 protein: CASSLVRGYEQYF

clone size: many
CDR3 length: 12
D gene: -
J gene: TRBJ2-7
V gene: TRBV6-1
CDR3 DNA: TGTGCCAGCAGATCAGTAAACCGCGAGCAGTACTTC
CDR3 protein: CASRSVNREQYF

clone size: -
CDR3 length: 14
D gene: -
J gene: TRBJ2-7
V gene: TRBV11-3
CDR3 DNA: TGTGCCAGCAGCTTTCCTGGGACCACTCGAGAGCAGTACTTC
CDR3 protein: CASSFPGTTREQYF

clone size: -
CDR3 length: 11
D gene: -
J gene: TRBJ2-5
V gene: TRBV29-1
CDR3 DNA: TGCAGCGCCCTTTTCCAAGAGACCCAGTACTTC
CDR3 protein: CSALFQETQYF

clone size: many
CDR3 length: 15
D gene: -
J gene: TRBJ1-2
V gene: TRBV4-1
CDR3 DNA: TGCGCCAGCAGCCAAGATCTCTGGGGGGCTCTTGGCTACACCTTC
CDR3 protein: CASSQDLWGALGYTF

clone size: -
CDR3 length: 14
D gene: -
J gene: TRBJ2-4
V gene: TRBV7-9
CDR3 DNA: TGTGCCAGCAGTCGTAAGGGGTTCGTAGGCATTCAGTACTTC
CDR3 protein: CASSRKGFVGIQYF

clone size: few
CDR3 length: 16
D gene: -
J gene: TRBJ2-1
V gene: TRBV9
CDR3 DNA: TGTGCCAGCAGCGTAGAAGAGAACTCTGTCTACAATGAGCAGTTCTTC
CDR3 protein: CASSVEENSVYNEQFF

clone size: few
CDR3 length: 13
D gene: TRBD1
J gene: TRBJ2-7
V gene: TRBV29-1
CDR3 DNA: TGCAGCGTTGCCGGACAGGCATCCTACGAGCAGTACTTC
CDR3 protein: CSVAGQASYEQYF

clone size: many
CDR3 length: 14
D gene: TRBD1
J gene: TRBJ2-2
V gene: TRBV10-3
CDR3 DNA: TGTGCCATCGGACAGGGCCAGAACACCGGGGAGCTGTTTTTT
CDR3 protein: CAIGQGQNTGELFF

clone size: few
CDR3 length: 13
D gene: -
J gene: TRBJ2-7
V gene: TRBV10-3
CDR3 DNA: TGTGCCATCAGTGATTTCGGCTTGTACGAGCAGTACTTC
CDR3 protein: CAISDFGLYEQYF

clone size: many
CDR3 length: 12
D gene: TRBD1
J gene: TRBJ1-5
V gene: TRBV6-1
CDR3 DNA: TGTGCCAGTGCGGACAGGCCTTGGCCCCAGCATTTT
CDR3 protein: CASADRPWPQHF

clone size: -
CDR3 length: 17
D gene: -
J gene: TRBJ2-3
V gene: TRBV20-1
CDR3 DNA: TGCAGTGCTATCACGCGGTGGGGGTCATCTAGCACAGATACGCAGTATTTT
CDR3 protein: CSAITRWGSSSTDTQYF

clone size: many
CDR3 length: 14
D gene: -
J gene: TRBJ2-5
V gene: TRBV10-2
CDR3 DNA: TGCGCCAGCACCGAGGTCCGCAGGGGAGAGACCCAGTACTTC
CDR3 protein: CASTEVRRGETQYF

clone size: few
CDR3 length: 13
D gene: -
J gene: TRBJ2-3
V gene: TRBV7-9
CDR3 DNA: TGTGCCAGCAGACACATAGGGCCCGATACGCAGTATTTT
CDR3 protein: CASRHIGPDTQYF

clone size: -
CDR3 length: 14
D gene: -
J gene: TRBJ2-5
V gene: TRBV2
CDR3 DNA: TGTGCCAGCAGTGTGTCTAGCGCCCAAGAGACCCAGTACTTC
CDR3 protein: CASSVSSAQETQYF

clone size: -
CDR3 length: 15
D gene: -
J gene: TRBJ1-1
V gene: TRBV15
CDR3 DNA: TGTGCCACCAGCAGAGATCACGGCACGGGGACTGAAGTTTTCTTT
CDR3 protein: CATSRDHGTGTEVFF

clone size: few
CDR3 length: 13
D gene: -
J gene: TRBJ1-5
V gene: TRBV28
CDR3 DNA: TGTGCCAGCAGTCCTCAGGGGTATAAGCCCCAGCATTTT
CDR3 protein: CASSPQGYKPQHF

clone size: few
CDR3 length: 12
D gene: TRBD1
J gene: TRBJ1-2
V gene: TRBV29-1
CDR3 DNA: TGCAGCGGGGACAGGGGTGACTATGGCTACACCTTC
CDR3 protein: CSGDRGDYGYTF

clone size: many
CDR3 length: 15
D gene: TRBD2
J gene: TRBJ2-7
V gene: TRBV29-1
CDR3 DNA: TGCAGCGTCCTTACGACTAGCGGGAGTGCTTACGAGCAGTACTTC
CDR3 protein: CSVLTTSGSAYEQYF

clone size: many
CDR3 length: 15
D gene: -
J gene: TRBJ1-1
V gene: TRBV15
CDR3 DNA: TGTGCCACCATCGTAGATCGGGAGGGGAACACTGAAGCTTTCTTT
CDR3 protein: CATIVDREGNTEAFF

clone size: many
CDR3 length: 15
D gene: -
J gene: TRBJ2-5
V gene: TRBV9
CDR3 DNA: TGTGCCAGCAGCGTTTCCGGACAGCGAGAAGAGACCCAGTACTTC
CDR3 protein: CASSVSGQREETQYF

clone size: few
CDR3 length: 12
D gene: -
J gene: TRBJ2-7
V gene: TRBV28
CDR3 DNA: TGTGCCAGCAGTTTATGGGCGGTCGAGCAGTACTTC
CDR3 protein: CASSLWAVEQYF

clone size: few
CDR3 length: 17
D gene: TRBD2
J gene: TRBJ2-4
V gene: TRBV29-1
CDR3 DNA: TGCAGCGCCGCCGGGACTAGCGGGACGGTAGCCAAAAACATTCAGTACTTC
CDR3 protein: CSAAGTSGTVAKNIQYF

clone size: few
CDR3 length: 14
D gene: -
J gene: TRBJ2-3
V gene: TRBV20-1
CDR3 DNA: TGCAGTGCTAGAGATCTTGGTACCTCGGATACGCAGTATTTT
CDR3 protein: CSARDLGTSDTQYF

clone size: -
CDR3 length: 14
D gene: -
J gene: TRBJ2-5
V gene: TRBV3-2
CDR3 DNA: TGTGCCAGCAGCCTTAGCAGGACGTTCGAGACCCAGTACTTC
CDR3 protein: CASSLSRTFETQYF